These 6 T cell receptor beta chains share one sample of origin, sequenced in a study of technical replicates of blood from several donors. The table came from immunoSEQ multiplex PCR; TCRdb's copy has only in-frame clones and leaves some out. The table lists around 93,000 clones, approximately 94% of them singletons, with roughly 0.31% in the top ten. What was sequenced was T cells isolated from PBMCs. The receptors were gathered from a human donor in good health.

This clone was recorded only once. The V and J genes are TRBV18 and TRBJ2-7; 8 nucleotides match TRBD2. The ends lost 0 bases at V and 3 bases at J; junction bases unmatched: 7. There are 16 residues in the CDR3. Germline CDR1 KGHSH, CDR2 LQKENI. As DNA, the CDR3 is TGTGCCAGCTCACCACCGGGGCAAGCGGGAGTCTACGAGCAGTACTTC. Protein product: CASSPPGQAGVYEQYF.

The J gene is TRBJ2-7, the V gene TRBV6-1; perhaps TRBD2 as D (6 bases). Germline CDR1 reads MNHNS; CDR2 reads SASEGT. The V end was cut by 1 base, the J end by 4 bases, with 14 bases between. The CDR3 extends over 15 amino acids. The CDR3 sequence is CASSEDLTSTYEQYF. CDR3 nucleotides: TGTGCCAGCAGTGAAGATCTAACTAGCACGTACGAGCAGTACTTC.

In DNA, the CDR3 is TGCAGTGCTAGAGGAGGGACAGGGGCAGTGGTT. Amino acid sequence: CSARGGTGAVV. J is TRBJ2-7 and V is TRBV20-1; the match to TRBD1 covers 10 bases. Germline V gene lookup returns CDR1 DFQATT and CDR2 SNEGSKA (reference sequence). The length of the CDR3 is 11 residues.

The chain employs TRBV7-9 and TRBJ1-1; tentatively, D is TRBD1 (6 bases). This CDR3 has 19 amino acids. Germline CDR1 SEHNR, CDR2 FQNEAQ (reference sequence). The V end was cut by 4 bases, the J end by 4 bases, with 28 bases between. CDR3 residues: CASSSPSDRTIDKGTEAFF. DNA of the CDR3: TGTGCCAGCAGCTCCCCCTCCGACAGGACAATTGATAAGGGCACTGAAGCTTTCTTT.

The rearrangement links TRBV5-1 to TRBJ1-1; 11 nucleotides line up with TRBD1. Germline V gene sequence: CDR1 SGHRS, CDR2 YFSETQ. Trimming cost V 0 bases and J 5 bases; bases outside gene matches: 6. There are 16 residues in the CDR3. Written as DNA, the CDR3 is TGCGCCAGCAGCTTGGACTGGACAGGGGGCCGGACTGAAGCTTTCTTT. Residues: CASSLDWTGGRTEAFF.

The genes are TRBV5-6 and TRBJ2-3; 10 bases line up with TRBD1. V dropped 4 bases and J dropped 5; count of bases not matched to a gene: 10. The length of the CDR3 is 16 residues. Germline loops: CDR1 SGHDT, CDR2 YYEEEE. Here the CDR3 DNA reads TGTGCCAGCAGCCGATACCGGGACAGGGGTGGAGATACGCAGTATTTT. This gives the protein CASSRYRDRGGDTQYF.